This entry describes one T cell receptor (beta chain). Original handling: Estimation of nucleated cell counts was performed using reference gene primer amplification. Sequencing was performed with immunoSEQ multiplex PCR; in TCRdb, only in-frame clones are kept and a portion is missing. V and J calls and clone size follow that table, whereas D and trimming were derived from the DNA. The sample holds hundreds of thousands of clones, roughly 85% seen once. The sample is drawn from a study of blood T cell repertoires in COVID-19. Background on the study: Sites across the United States, Italy and Spain contributed samples from acute and convalescent COVID-19. The cDNA or gDNA used as material had been derived from T cells, B-cell-depleted T cells, or PBMCs.

The CDR3 spans 15 residues. Germline V gene data show CDR1 as SNHLY and CDR2 as FYNNEI. V dropped 0 bases and J dropped 2 bases, with 10 bases sitting between them. Source material: peripheral blood. This TCR was recovered from a man between 45 and 60 years old with active or convalescent COVID-19. V gene TRBV2 combines with J gene TRBJ2-5; TRBD1 is a possible D gene (6 bases). The chain's CDR3 is CASSEAGRGQETQYF. The CDR3, as DNA: TGTGCCAGCAGTGAAGCAGGCAGGGGACAAGAGACCCAGTACTTC.